This is a list of T cell receptor beta chains from one sample in a study of T cells after yellow fever vaccination. MiXCR, applied by TCRdb to the 5' RACE reads, yields one record per CDR3 protein. Here the sample spans roughly 520,000 distinct CDR3 sequences, 21% being singletons. Specimen: PBMCs, collected approximately 22 days after the first yellow fever vaccination. The receptors derive from a man aged 18 to 30 who received the YFV17D yellow fever vaccine. CDR3s include the opening cysteine and the closing phenylalanine or tryptophan. D genes are given only for firm matches. Expanded clones get a size class; other rows say once, few or many, or leave the size out.

D gene | J gene | clone size | V gene | CDR3 protein
- | TRBJ1-5 | few | TRBV7-2 | CASSPGFRDNQPQHF
TRBD1 | TRBJ1-4 | few | TRBV18 | CASSPGQDEKLFF
- | TRBJ2-3 | - | TRBV29-1 | CSARQQASTDTQYF
- | TRBJ2-5 | - | TRBV20-1 | CSVGRRGRKETQYF
- | TRBJ2-5 | few | TRBV11-2 | CASRIVETQYF
- | TRBJ1-2 | few | TRBV4-1 | CASSQGAGLVYGYTF
- | TRBJ1-2 | few | TRBV10-3 | CATTPLGGLLEHYGYTF
TRBD2 | TRBJ2-2 | - | TRBV5-4 | CASSLRLGTSGTGELFF
- | TRBJ1-4 | many | TRBV5-1 | CASSLAGATNEKLFF
- | TRBJ2-1 | - | TRBV11-2 | CASSETTGIYNEQFF
- | TRBJ2-5 | few | TRBV5-1 | CASSLAAELRETQYF
- | TRBJ1-5 | - | TRBV24-1 | CATSDTWGQPQHF
- | TRBJ1-3 | - | TRBV7-2 | CASSSDTGSGNTIYF
- | TRBJ1-1 | - | TRBV6-1 | CASILIASANTEAFF
- | TRBJ1-4 | - | TRBV12-3/TRBV12-4 | CASSLYGGRDEKLFF
- | TRBJ1-5 | few | TRBV20-1 | CSASSGTADHF
- | TRBJ1-5 | few | TRBV6-5 | CASSYSVQGNQPQHF
- | TRBJ2-5 | once | TRBV5-4 | CASSYDRQETQYF
TRBD1 | TRBJ1-6 | - | TRBV6-5 | CASSYRARRQGEGSPLHF
- | TRBJ2-5 | few | TRBV6-1 | CASSPGTGGHQETQYF
- | TRBJ1-5 | - | TRBV27 | CASSLSWGNQPQHF
- | TRBJ1-1 | few | TRBV12-3/TRBV12-4 | CASSLTEAFF
- | TRBJ1-1 | many | TRBV7-2 | CASSLEDTGGRRFF
- | TRBJ1-2 | few | TRBV15 | CATSDDGSYGYTF
- | TRBJ2-2 | - | TRBV7-2 | CASSLSPTRVSAGELFF
- | TRBJ1-6 | - | TRBV7-2 | CASSYSADGERRPLHF
TRBD2 | TRBJ2-3 | - | TRBV5-1 | CASSLGSGGHGGTDTQYF
- | TRBJ2-1 | few | TRBV27 | CASKSRDSASTYNEQFF
TRBD1 | TRBJ2-2 | few | TRBV7-7 | CASSSAGGYAGELFF
TRBD2 | TRBJ2-1 | - | TRBV12-3/TRBV12-4 | CASAWEGTTQFF
- | TRBJ1-5 | - | TRBV7-9 | CASSFTESSQPQHF